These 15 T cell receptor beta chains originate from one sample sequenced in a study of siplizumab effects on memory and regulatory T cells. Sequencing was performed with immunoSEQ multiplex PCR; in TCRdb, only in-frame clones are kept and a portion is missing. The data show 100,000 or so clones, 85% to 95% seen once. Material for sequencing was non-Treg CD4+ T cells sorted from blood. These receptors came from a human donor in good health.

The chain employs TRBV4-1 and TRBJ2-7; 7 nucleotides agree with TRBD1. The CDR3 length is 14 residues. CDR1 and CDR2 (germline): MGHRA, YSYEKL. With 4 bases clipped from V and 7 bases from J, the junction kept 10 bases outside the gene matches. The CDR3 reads CASSLEGASVEQYF. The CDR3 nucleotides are TGCGCCAGCAGCCTCGAGGGGGCCTCCGTGGAGCAGTACTTC.

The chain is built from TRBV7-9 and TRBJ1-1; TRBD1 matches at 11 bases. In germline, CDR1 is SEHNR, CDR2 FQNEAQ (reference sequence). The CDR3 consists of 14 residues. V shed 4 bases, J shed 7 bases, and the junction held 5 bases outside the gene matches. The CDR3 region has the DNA TGTGCCAGCAGCTCATCCGGGACAGGGGGTGAAGCTTTCTTT. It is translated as CASSSSGTGGEAFF.

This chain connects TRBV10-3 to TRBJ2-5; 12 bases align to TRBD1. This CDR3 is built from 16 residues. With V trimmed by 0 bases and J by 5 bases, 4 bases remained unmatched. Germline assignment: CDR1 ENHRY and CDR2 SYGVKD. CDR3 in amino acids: CAISESGTGGRETQYF. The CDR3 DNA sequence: TGTGCCATCAGTGAGTCGGGGACAGGGGGCAGGGAGACCCAGTACTTC.

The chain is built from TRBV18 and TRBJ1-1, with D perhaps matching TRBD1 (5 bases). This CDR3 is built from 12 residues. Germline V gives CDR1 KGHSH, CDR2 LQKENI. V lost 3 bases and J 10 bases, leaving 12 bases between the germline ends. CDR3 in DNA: TGTGCCAGCTCACCCCCCGGCAGGGCAGCTTTCTTT. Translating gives CASSPPGRAAFF.

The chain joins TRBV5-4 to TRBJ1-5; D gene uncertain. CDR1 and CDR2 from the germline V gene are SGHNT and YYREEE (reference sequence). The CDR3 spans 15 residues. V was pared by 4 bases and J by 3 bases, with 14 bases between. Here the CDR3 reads CASSRSPGYNQPQHF. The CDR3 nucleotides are TGTGCCAGCAGCCGTTCTCCGGGCTACAATCAGCCCCAGCATTTT.

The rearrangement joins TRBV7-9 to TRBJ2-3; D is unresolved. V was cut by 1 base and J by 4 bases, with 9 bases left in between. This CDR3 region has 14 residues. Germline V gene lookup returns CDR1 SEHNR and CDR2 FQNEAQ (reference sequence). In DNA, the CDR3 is TGTGCCAGCAGCTTAGGATGGAGTGCAGATACGCAGTATTTT. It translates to CASSLGWSADTQYF.

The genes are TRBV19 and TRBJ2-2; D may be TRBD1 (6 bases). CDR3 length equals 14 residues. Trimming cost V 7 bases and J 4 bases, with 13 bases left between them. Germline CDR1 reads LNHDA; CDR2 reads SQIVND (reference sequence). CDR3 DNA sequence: TGTGCCAGTAAGCAGGGGAGTCTCACCGGGGAGCTGTTTTTT. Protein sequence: CASKQGSLTGELFF.

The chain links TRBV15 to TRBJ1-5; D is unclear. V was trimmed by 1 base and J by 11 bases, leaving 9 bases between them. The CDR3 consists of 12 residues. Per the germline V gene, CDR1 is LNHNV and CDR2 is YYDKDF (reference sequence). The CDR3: CATSRAGSAQHF. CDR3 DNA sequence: TGTGCCACCAGCAGAGCGGGGTCTGCCCAGCATTTT.

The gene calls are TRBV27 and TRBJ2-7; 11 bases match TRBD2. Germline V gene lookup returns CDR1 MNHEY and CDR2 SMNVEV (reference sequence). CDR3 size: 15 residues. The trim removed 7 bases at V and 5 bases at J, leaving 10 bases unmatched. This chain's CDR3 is CASNRLTSGTNEQYF. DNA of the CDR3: TGTGCCAGCAATCGACTGACTAGCGGGACAAACGAGCAGTACTTC.

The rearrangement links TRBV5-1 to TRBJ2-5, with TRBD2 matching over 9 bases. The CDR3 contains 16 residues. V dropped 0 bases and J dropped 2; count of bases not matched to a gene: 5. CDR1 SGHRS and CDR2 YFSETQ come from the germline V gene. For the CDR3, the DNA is TGCGCCAGCAGCTTGGCCCCTAGCGGGATTCAAGAGACCCAGTACTTC. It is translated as CASSLAPSGIQETQYF.

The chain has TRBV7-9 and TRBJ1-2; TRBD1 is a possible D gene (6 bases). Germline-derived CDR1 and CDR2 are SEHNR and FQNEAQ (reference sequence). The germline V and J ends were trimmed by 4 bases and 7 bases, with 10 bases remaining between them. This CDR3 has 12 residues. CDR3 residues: CASSSQGGGYTF. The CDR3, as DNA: TGTGCCAGCAGCTCCCAAGGGGGTGGCTACACCTTC.

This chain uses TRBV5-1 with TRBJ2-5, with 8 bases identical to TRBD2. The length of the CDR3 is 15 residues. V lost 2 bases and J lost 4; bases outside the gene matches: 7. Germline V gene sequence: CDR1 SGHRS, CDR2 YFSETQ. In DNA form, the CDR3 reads TGCGCCAGCAGCTTACTAAGCGGGAGACTAGAGACCCAGTACTTC. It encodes CASSLLSGRLETQYF.

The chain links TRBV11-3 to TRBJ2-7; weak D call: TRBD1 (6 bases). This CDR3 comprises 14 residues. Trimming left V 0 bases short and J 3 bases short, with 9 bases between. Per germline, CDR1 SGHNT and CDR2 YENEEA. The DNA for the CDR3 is TGTGCCAGCAGCTTAGATGGGGACAACTACGAGCAGTACTTC. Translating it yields CASSLDGDNYEQYF.

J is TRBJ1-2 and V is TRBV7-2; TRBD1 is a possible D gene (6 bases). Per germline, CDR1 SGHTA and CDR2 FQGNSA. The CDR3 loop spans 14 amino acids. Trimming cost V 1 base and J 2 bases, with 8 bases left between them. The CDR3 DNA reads TGTGCCAGCAGCTTAGAGGACAGCAACTATGGCTACACCTTC. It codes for CASSLEDSNYGYTF.

The CDR3 coding sequence is TGTGCCAGCTCACCCCGGGGTGGGTCTTACACCTTC. Translation gives CASSPRGGSYTF. The chain combines TRBV18 with TRBJ1-2; D not resolved. Germline loops: CDR1 KGHSH, CDR2 LQKENI. The CDR3 consists of 12 residues. V lost 3 bases, J lost 11 bases, and 13 bases lay in between. Combining the CDR3 with reference TRBV18 and TRBJ1-2 gives the whole variable domain NAGVMQNPRHLVRRRGQEARLRCSPMKGHSHVYWYRQLPEEGLKFMVYLQKENIIDESGMPKERFSAEFPKEGPSILRIQQVVRGDSAAYFCASSPRGGSYTFGSGTRLTVV.